This T cell receptor (beta chain) was recovered during a study of shared clonotypes between healthy human individuals. Profiled with immunoSEQ multiplex PCR; TCRdb holds only in-frame clones, not every one. The data show 2,100,000 or so clones, roughly 95% seen once. CDR1 and CDR2 from the germline V gene are MNHEY and SMNVEV (reference sequence). V was pared by 3 bases and J by 11 bases, with 9 bases of the junction left unmatched. CDR3 size: 13 residues. Those who donated were healthy HIV-negative adults, with no recent acute infections or vaccinations reported. Only one count was recorded for this clone.

The rearrangement uses TRBV27 and TRBJ1-1; TRBD1 matches 7 bases. This TCR was recovered from a young man in good health. The sample comprised naive CD4+ T cells sorted from blood. Indicated subset: CD45RA+ positively selected. The CDR3 loop is CASSFLEGTEAFF. The CDR3, as DNA: TGTGCCAGCAGTTTCCTCGAGGGGACAGAGGCTTTCTTT.